These T cell receptor beta chains were read from a single sample in a study of cytomegalovirus exposure and HLA in healthy donors. Sequenced by immunoSEQ multiplex PCR; TCRdb stores in-frame clones only, minus some. The sample has 140,000 to 150,000 clones; 65% to 85% are singletons. The sequenced material came from PBMCs. These receptor sequences come from a woman between 40 and 50 years old in good health and CMV-seropositive. CDR3s include the opening cysteine and the closing phenylalanine or tryptophan. Each record gives: clone size, V gene, D gene, J gene, CDR3 protein, CDR3 DNA. D genes are given only for firm matches. Size values are once, few and many counts, or a class for expanded clones, and some rows have none.

clone size: NA
V gene: TRBV25-1
D gene: NA
J gene: TRBJ2-5
CDR3 protein: CASSEWQGGGKETQYF
CDR3 DNA: TGTGCCAGCAGTGAGTGGCAGGGGGGAGGAAAAGAGACCCAGTACTTC

clone size: NA
V gene: TRBV4-1
D gene: TRBD1
J gene: TRBJ2-7
CDR3 protein: CASSQSPGQGSYEQYF
CDR3 DNA: TGCGCCAGCAGCCAATCCCCGGGACAGGGCTCCTACGAGCAGTACTTC

clone size: NA
V gene: TRBV10-3
D gene: NA
J gene: TRBJ2-7
CDR3 protein: CAGRQDNRSYEQYF
CDR3 DNA: TGTGCCGGCCGGCAGGACAACCGCTCCTACGAGCAGTACTTC

clone size: once
V gene: TRBV2
D gene: NA
J gene: TRBJ2-7
CDR3 protein: CASGSTGVKYF
CDR3 DNA: TGTGCCAGCGGATCAACAGGAGTCAAGTACTTC

clone size: few
V gene: TRBV29-1
D gene: NA
J gene: TRBJ1-1
CDR3 protein: CSGHNGGINTEAFF
CDR3 DNA: TGCAGCGGCCACAACGGGGGGATCAACACTGAAGCTTTCTTT

clone size: NA
V gene: TRBV5-1
D gene: TRBD1
J gene: TRBJ2-5
CDR3 protein: CASSEGTGWKTQYF
CDR3 DNA: TGCGCCAGCAGCGAGGGGACAGGGTGGAAGACCCAGTACTTC

clone size: NA
V gene: TRBV7-6
D gene: TRBD1
J gene: TRBJ1-4
CDR3 protein: CASSLFRGRDNEKLFF
CDR3 DNA: TGTGCCAGCAGCTTATTCAGGGGGCGTGATAATGAAAAACTGTTTTTT

clone size: NA
V gene: TRBV5-1
D gene: TRBD2
J gene: TRBJ2-1
CDR3 protein: CASGLADYNEQFF
CDR3 DNA: TGCGCCAGCGGACTAGCGGATTACAATGAGCAGTTCTTC

clone size: NA
V gene: TRBV5-1
D gene: NA
J gene: TRBJ2-3
CDR3 protein: CASSLGYRTDTQYF
CDR3 DNA: TGCGCCAGCAGCTTGGGTTATCGGACAGATACGCAGTATTTT

clone size: once
V gene: TRBV6-1
D gene: NA
J gene: TRBJ1-1
CDR3 protein: CASSEARGGRAFF
CDR3 DNA: TGTGCCAGCAGTGAAGCGCGGGGGGGGCGAGCTTTCTTT

clone size: NA
V gene: TRBV9
D gene: TRBD2
J gene: TRBJ2-3
CDR3 protein: CASSGGNTDTQYF
CDR3 DNA: TGTGCCAGCTCCGGGGGGAACACAGATACGCAGTATTTT

clone size: NA
V gene: TRBV9
D gene: NA
J gene: TRBJ1-1
CDR3 protein: CASSVVGRGGASRTEAFF
CDR3 DNA: TGTGCCAGCAGCGTAGTCGGACGCGGGGGGGCTAGCCGCACTGAAGCTTTCTTT

clone size: once
V gene: TRBV7-2
D gene: TRBD1
J gene: TRBJ1-1
CDR3 protein: CASSIRWDRLNTEAFF
CDR3 DNA: TGTGCCAGCAGCATTAGATGGGACAGATTGAACACTGAAGCTTTCTTT

clone size: NA
V gene: TRBV5-1
D gene: NA
J gene: TRBJ1-1
CDR3 protein: CASSFTAGEAFF
CDR3 DNA: TGCGCCAGCAGCTTTACAGCAGGTGAAGCTTTCTTT

clone size: NA
V gene: TRBV6-5
D gene: TRBD1
J gene: TRBJ1-1
CDR3 protein: CASSPRQGFTEAFF
CDR3 DNA: TGTGCCAGCAGCCCCAGACAGGGTTTCACTGAAGCTTTCTTT

clone size: NA
V gene: TRBV13
D gene: NA
J gene: TRBJ2-2
CDR3 protein: CAGSLELNTGELFF
CDR3 DNA: TGTGCCGGCAGCTTAGAGCTAAACACCGGGGAGCTGTTTTTT

clone size: NA
V gene: TRBV28
D gene: NA
J gene: TRBJ1-5
CDR3 protein: CASSSFGFYSNQPQHF
CDR3 DNA: TGTGCCAGCAGTTCGTTCGGGTTTTATAGCAATCAGCCCCAGCATTTT

clone size: NA
V gene: TRBV27
D gene: TRBD2
J gene: TRBJ2-7
CDR3 protein: CASKSSGVAGVYEQYF
CDR3 DNA: TGTGCCAGCAAGTCTTCGGGGGTAGCGGGAGTCTACGAGCAGTACTTC

clone size: few
V gene: TRBV4-1
D gene: TRBD1
J gene: TRBJ1-6
CDR3 protein: CASKDRDDSPLHF
CDR3 DNA: TGCGCCAGCAAGGACAGGGATGATTCACCCCTCCACTTT

clone size: NA
V gene: TRBV30
D gene: TRBD1
J gene: TRBJ2-7
CDR3 protein: CAWSNTGQGTYEQYF
CDR3 DNA: TGTGCCTGGAGCAATACGGGACAGGGGACCTACGAGCAGTACTTC

clone size: NA
V gene: TRBV5-1
D gene: TRBD1
J gene: TRBJ2-7
CDR3 protein: CASRNTGGGYEQYF
CDR3 DNA: TGCGCCAGCAGAAATACAGGGGGCGGCTACGAGCAGTACTTC

clone size: NA
V gene: TRBV4-1
D gene: TRBD2
J gene: TRBJ2-1
CDR3 protein: CASSQEDSGSSYNEQFF
CDR3 DNA: TGCGCCAGCAGCCAAGAGGATAGCGGGAGTTCCTACAATGAGCAGTTCTTC

clone size: NA
V gene: TRBV7-8
D gene: TRBD2
J gene: TRBJ2-7
CDR3 protein: CASSLRGGTSGRRGEQYF
CDR3 DNA: TGTGCCAGCAGCCTACGGGGCGGCACTAGCGGGAGGCGAGGCGAGCAGTACTTC

clone size: NA
V gene: TRBV14
D gene: TRBD2
J gene: TRBJ2-3
CDR3 protein: CASSQEKLAGTDTQYF
CDR3 DNA: TGTGCCAGCAGCCAAGAAAAACTAGCGGGTACAGATACGCAGTATTTT

clone size: NA
V gene: TRBV28
D gene: TRBD2
J gene: TRBJ2-3
CDR3 protein: CASSLLGTSGDTQYF
CDR3 DNA: TGTGCCAGCAGTTTATTGGGGACTAGCGGAGATACGCAGTATTTT

clone size: NA
V gene: TRBV10-3
D gene: NA
J gene: TRBJ2-5
CDR3 protein: CAISGSEVQETQYF
CDR3 DNA: TGTGCCATCAGTGGGTCTGAGGTACAAGAGACCCAGTACTTC

clone size: NA
V gene: TRBV30
D gene: NA
J gene: TRBJ2-1
CDR3 protein: CAWSTRAYNEQFF
CDR3 DNA: TGTGCCTGGAGTACCCGGGCCTACAATGAGCAGTTCTTC

clone size: NA
V gene: TRBV4-1
D gene: NA
J gene: TRBJ1-4
CDR3 protein: CASSQVQVTNEKLFF
CDR3 DNA: TGCGCCAGCAGCCAAGTCCAGGTGACTAATGAAAAACTGTTTTTT

clone size: NA
V gene: TRBV28
D gene: NA
J gene: TRBJ1-1
CDR3 protein: CAWGRAVEAFF
CDR3 DNA: TGTGCCTGGGGCAGGGCGGTTGAAGCTTTCTTT

clone size: NA
V gene: TRBV4-2
D gene: NA
J gene: TRBJ1-4
CDR3 protein: CASSQDRRTNEKLFF
CDR3 DNA: TGTGCCAGCAGCCAAGATCGGCGGACTAATGAAAAACTGTTTTTT

clone size: NA
V gene: TRBV28
D gene: NA
J gene: TRBJ1-2
CDR3 protein: CASSLDSNYGYTF
CDR3 DNA: TGTGCCAGCAGTTTAGACAGCAACTATGGCTACACCTTC

clone size: NA
V gene: TRBV5-5
D gene: TRBD1
J gene: TRBJ2-2
CDR3 protein: CASSSLYRDRVNTGELFF
CDR3 DNA: TGTGCCAGCAGTTCACTCTACCGGGACAGGGTAAACACCGGGGAGCTGTTTTTT

clone size: few
V gene: TRBV18
D gene: TRBD1
J gene: TRBJ1-1
CDR3 protein: CASSQTGEAEAFF
CDR3 DNA: TGTGCCAGCTCTCAGACAGGGGAGGCTGAAGCTTTCTTT

clone size: NA
V gene: TRBV28
D gene: NA
J gene: TRBJ1-2
CDR3 protein: CASSGSAYGYTF
CDR3 DNA: TGTGCCAGCAGCGGGAGTGCCTATGGCTACACCTTC

clone size: NA
V gene: TRBV9
D gene: TRBD1
J gene: TRBJ1-1
CDR3 protein: CARGTGEDYTEAFF
CDR3 DNA: TGTGCCAGGGGGACAGGGGAGGATTACACTGAAGCTTTCTTT

clone size: NA
V gene: TRBV7-2
D gene: TRBD1
J gene: TRBJ2-5
CDR3 protein: CASSLDRGRRETQYF
CDR3 DNA: TGTGCCAGCAGCTTAGACAGGGGGCGGAGGGAGACCCAGTACTTC

clone size: NA
V gene: TRBV5-1
D gene: NA
J gene: TRBJ1-1
CDR3 protein: CASSLDGQGNTEAFF
CDR3 DNA: TGCGCCAGCAGCTTGGATGGGCAGGGGAACACTGAAGCTTTCTTT

clone size: NA
V gene: TRBV30
D gene: NA
J gene: TRBJ2-2
CDR3 protein: CAWAALQGYTGELFF
CDR3 DNA: TGTGCCTGGGCGGCCCTACAGGGTTACACCGGGGAGCTGTTTTTT

clone size: few
V gene: TRBV10-3
D gene: NA
J gene: TRBJ1-1
CDR3 protein: CAISGHREGTEAFF
CDR3 DNA: TGTGCCATCAGTGGCCACAGGGAAGGCACTGAAGCTTTCTTT

clone size: NA
V gene: TRBV4-2
D gene: TRBD1
J gene: TRBJ2-7
CDR3 protein: CASSQDLFLGTGAYEQYF
CDR3 DNA: TGTGCCAGCAGCCAAGATTTGTTTTTAGGGACAGGGGCCTACGAGCAGTACTTC

clone size: NA
V gene: TRBV6-1
D gene: NA
J gene: TRBJ2-3
CDR3 protein: CASTLAEGRPDTQYF
CDR3 DNA: TGTGCCAGCACCCTCGCGGAGGGCCGACCAGATACGCAGTATTTT

clone size: NA
V gene: TRBV28
D gene: NA
J gene: TRBJ2-1
CDR3 protein: CASRYRITNEQFF
CDR3 DNA: TGTGCCAGCAGATACAGGATTACCAATGAGCAGTTCTTC

clone size: NA
V gene: TRBV27
D gene: TRBD2
J gene: TRBJ2-7
CDR3 protein: CASGSGSSVEQYF
CDR3 DNA: TGTGCCAGCGGTAGCGGGAGTTCAGTCGAGCAGTACTTC

clone size: NA
V gene: TRBV5-1
D gene: NA
J gene: TRBJ1-2
CDR3 protein: CASSPSDGFGPGGYTF
CDR3 DNA: TGCGCCAGCAGCCCGTCGGACGGGTTTGGGCCGGGGGGCTACACCTTC

clone size: NA
V gene: TRBV6-1
D gene: TRBD1
J gene: TRBJ2-5
CDR3 protein: CASRPFRDRAREQYF
CDR3 DNA: TGTGCCAGCAGACCCTTCCGGGACAGGGCGAGGGAGCAGTACTTC

clone size: NA
V gene: TRBV30
D gene: TRBD2
J gene: TRBJ2-3
CDR3 protein: CAWFTGGYTDTQYF
CDR3 DNA: TGTGCCTGGTTTACGGGAGGTTACACAGATACGCAGTATTTT

clone size: NA
V gene: TRBV19
D gene: TRBD2
J gene: TRBJ2-3
CDR3 protein: CASRDSGPDTQYF
CDR3 DNA: TGTGCCAGTAGAGATAGCGGGCCAGATACGCAGTATTTT

clone size: NA
V gene: TRBV19
D gene: NA
J gene: TRBJ2-7
CDR3 protein: CASSIGVDYEQYF
CDR3 DNA: TGTGCCAGTAGTATAGGAGTAGACTACGAGCAGTACTTC

clone size: few
V gene: TRBV4-3
D gene: TRBD2
J gene: TRBJ2-1
CDR3 protein: CASSPKPSGGLYNEQFF
CDR3 DNA: TGCGCCAGCAGCCCGAAACCAAGCGGGGGCCTATACAATGAGCAGTTCTTC

clone size: NA
V gene: TRBV9
D gene: TRBD1
J gene: TRBJ1-6
CDR3 protein: CASSPGQAISSYNSPLHF
CDR3 DNA: TGTGCCAGCAGCCCCGGACAGGCCATCAGCTCCTATAATTCACCCCTCCACTTT

clone size: once
V gene: TRBV6-5
D gene: NA
J gene: TRBJ1-2
CDR3 protein: CASSLLDRSYGYTF
CDR3 DNA: TGTGCCAGCAGTCTCCTCGACAGGTCCTATGGCTACACCTTC

clone size: NA
V gene: TRBV6-1
D gene: NA
J gene: TRBJ2-3
CDR3 protein: CASSEYADTQYF
CDR3 DNA: TGTGCCAGCAGTGAATATGCAGATACGCAGTATTTT

clone size: NA
V gene: TRBV2
D gene: NA
J gene: TRBJ2-1
CDR3 protein: CASSVIDRHDGRFF
CDR3 DNA: TGTGCCAGCAGTGTTATCGACAGGCATGATGGTCGGTTCTTC

clone size: NA
V gene: TRBV5-8
D gene: TRBD2
J gene: TRBJ2-1
CDR3 protein: CASSLSLAVYNEQFF
CDR3 DNA: TGTGCCAGCAGCTTGTCACTAGCGGTCTACAATGAGCAGTTCTTC

clone size: NA
V gene: TRBV28
D gene: TRBD2
J gene: TRBJ2-1
CDR3 protein: CASSGFREGREFF
CDR3 DNA: TGTGCCAGCAGTGGGTTCCGGGAGGGCCGGGAGTTCTTC

clone size: NA
V gene: TRBV10-3
D gene: TRBD2
J gene: TRBJ2-1
CDR3 protein: CAISESTRGGDEQFF
CDR3 DNA: TGTGCCATCAGTGAGTCGACAAGGGGAGGGGATGAGCAGTTCTTC

clone size: NA
V gene: TRBV6-5
D gene: NA
J gene: TRBJ1-3
CDR3 protein: CASSPGTRNTIYF
CDR3 DNA: TGTGCCAGCAGCCCCGGGACTCGAAACACCATATATTTT

clone size: NA
V gene: TRBV19
D gene: TRBD2
J gene: TRBJ2-1
CDR3 protein: CASTAGGSSYNEQFF
CDR3 DNA: TGTGCCAGTACGGCCGGCGGGAGCTCCTACAATGAGCAGTTCTTC

clone size: NA
V gene: TRBV9
D gene: TRBD1
J gene: TRBJ2-2
CDR3 protein: CASSVSQGDGELFF
CDR3 DNA: TGTGCCAGCAGCGTATCACAGGGGGACGGGGAGCTGTTTTTT

clone size: NA
V gene: TRBV5-1
D gene: TRBD1
J gene: TRBJ1-2
CDR3 protein: CASSLWAGTGDVGYTF
CDR3 DNA: TGCGCCAGCAGCTTGTGGGCCGGGACAGGGGATGTTGGCTACACCTTC